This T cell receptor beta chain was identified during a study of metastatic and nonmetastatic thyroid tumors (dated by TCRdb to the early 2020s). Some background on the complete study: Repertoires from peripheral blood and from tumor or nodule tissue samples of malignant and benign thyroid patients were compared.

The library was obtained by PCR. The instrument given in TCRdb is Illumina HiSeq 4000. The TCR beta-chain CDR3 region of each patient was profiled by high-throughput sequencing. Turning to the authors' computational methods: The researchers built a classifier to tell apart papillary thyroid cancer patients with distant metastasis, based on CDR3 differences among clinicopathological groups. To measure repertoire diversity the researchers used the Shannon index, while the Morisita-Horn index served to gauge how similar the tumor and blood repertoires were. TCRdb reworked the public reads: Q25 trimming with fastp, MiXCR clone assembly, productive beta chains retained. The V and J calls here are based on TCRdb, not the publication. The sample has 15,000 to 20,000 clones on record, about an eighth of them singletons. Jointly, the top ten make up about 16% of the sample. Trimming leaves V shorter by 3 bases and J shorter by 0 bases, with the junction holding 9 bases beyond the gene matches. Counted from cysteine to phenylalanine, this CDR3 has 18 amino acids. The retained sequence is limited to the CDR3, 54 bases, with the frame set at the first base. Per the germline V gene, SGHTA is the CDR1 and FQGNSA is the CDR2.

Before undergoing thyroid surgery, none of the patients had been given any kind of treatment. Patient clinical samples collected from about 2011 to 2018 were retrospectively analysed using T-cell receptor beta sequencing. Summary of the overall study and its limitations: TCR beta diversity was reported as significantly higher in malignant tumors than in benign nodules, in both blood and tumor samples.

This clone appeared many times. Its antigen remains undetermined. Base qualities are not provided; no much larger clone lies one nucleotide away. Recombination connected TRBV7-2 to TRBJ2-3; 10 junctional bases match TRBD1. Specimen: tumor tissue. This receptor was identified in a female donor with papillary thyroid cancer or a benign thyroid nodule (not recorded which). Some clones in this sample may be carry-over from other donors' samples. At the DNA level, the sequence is TGTGCCAGCAGCTTTGGACAGGGGGTCCTCCCGAGCACAGATACGCAGTATTTT. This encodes CASSFGQGVLPSTDTQYF.